Below are 27 T cell receptor beta chains sequenced from a single sample in a study of CD8 T cells in ankylosing spondylitis. General observations from the study: Among TCR beta sequences, a motif of roughly 8 highly homologous variants appeared characteristic of ankylosing spondylitis blood.

MiXCR, applied by TCRdb to the 5' RACE reads, yields one record per CDR3 protein. The sample lists some 200,000 distinct CDR3 sequences; more than 5.5% were seen once. Which antigens these TCRs recognize remains unknown. Sample: blood, either unsorted or a sorted T cell fraction (not recorded which). The receptors stem from a male donor with ankylosing spondylitis.

This clonotype was seen many times. V is TRBV28 and J is TRBJ2-5; D is uncertain. The CDR3 extends over 11 amino acids. Germline V gives CDR1 MDHEN, CDR2 SYDVKM. Trimming cost V 3 bases and J 5 bases, with 4 bases left between them. CDR3 bases: TGTGCCAGCAGTTTGGTGGAGACCCAGTACTTC. Protein sequence: CASSLVETQYF.

This clonotype was seen at least ten times. The V and J genes are TRBV27 and TRBJ2-7, with 10 nucleotides matching TRBD2. Germline V lookup: CDR1 MNHEY, CDR2 SMNVEV (reference sequence). CDR3 length equals 16 residues. V trimming: 5 bases; J trimming: 0 bases; junction bases outside the gene matches: 7. For the CDR3, the DNA is TGTGCCAGCAGTAGTAGCGGGGGGCCTCTCTCCTACGAGCAGTACTTC. Its protein product is CASSSSGGPLSYEQYF.

Only a few counts were recorded for this clonotype. The J gene is TRBJ2-7, the V gene TRBV12-3 or TRBV12-4; D is possibly TRBD2 (7 bases). Trimming took 6 bases from V and 3 from J, leaving 15 bases between them. The CDR3 contains 14 residues. The CDR3 DNA is TGTGCCAGCAGCCCGGGGGGCCTGGGCTACGAGCAGTACTTC. Amino acids: CASSPGGLGYEQYF.

This clonotype showed up just a few times. This sequence joins TRBV30 and TRBJ2-1; unclear D gene. Deletions cut 4 bases from V and 6 bases from J, with 16 bases between. Germline loops: CDR1 GTSNPN, CDR2 SVGIG (reference sequence). This CDR3 region has 14 residues. The CDR3 coding sequence is TGTGCCTGGACAGTTTTTCCTCTAGGCAATGAGCAGTTCTTC. Translated, it gives CAWTVFPLGNEQFF.

The sample holds many counts of this clonotype. The CDR3 DNA reads TGTGCCAGCAGCGTAGAAAGCGGGGGGGCCCGAGAGCAGTACTTC. Residues: CASSVESGGAREQYF. The rearrangement links TRBV9 to TRBJ2-7, with TRBD2 matching over 10 bases. Germline values: CDR1 SGDLS, CDR2 YYNGEE. Germline trimming cut 0 bases from V and 7 bases from J; bases unmatched to any gene: 7. The CDR3 has 15 residues.

Comments on this clonotype: Relative to the germline gene, one junction end is altered; a read error may explain this. The chain has TRBV20-1 and TRBJ1-1; D is undetermined. The germline V gene has CDR1 DFQATT and CDR2 SNEGSKA (reference sequence). The CDR3 spans 12 residues. CDR3 nucleotides: TGCAGTGCTTTCCGGGTCGTCACTCAAGCTTTCTTT. Residues: CSAFRVVTQAFF.

Many counts were recorded for this clonotype. V usage is TRBV7-9 and J usage is TRBJ2-1; D ambiguous. The CDR3 covers 12 residues. V shed 3 bases and J shed 7 bases, with 7 bases lying between them. Germline V gene sequence: CDR1 SEHNR, CDR2 FQNEAQ (reference sequence). The CDR3 region has the DNA TGTGCCAGCAGCTTGAGTTTTAATGAGCAGTTCTTC. Encoded protein: CASSLSFNEQFF.

This clonotype was picked up many times. The chain has TRBV7-9 and TRBJ2-1; D remains unclear. The CDR3 totals 12 residues. V lost 5 bases to trimming and J lost 7 bases, with 9 bases between them. CDR1 is SEHNR, CDR2 FQNEAQ, per germline (reference sequence). DNA for the CDR3: TGTGCCAGCAGCCCAGGCAGAAATGAGCAGTTCTTC. Amino acids: CASSPGRNEQFF.

Written as DNA, the CDR3 is TGTGCCAGTAGTCCGCCCCGGACTAGTCGCCATTACAATGAGCAGTTCTTC. This codes for CASSPPRTSRHYNEQFF. The chain joins TRBV19 to TRBJ2-1; 7 nucleotides line up with TRBD2. The V segment lost 5 bases and the J segment 4 bases; nucleotides outside the gene matches: 14. The CDR3 is 17 amino acids. The germline V gene encodes CDR1 LNHDA and CDR2 SQIVND (reference sequence).

This clonotype was seen repeatedly, ten times or more. The chain recombines TRBV12-3 or TRBV12-4 with TRBJ1-5; unclear D gene. The CDR3 contains 12 residues. The V and J ends lost 5 bases and 7 bases respectively, with 9 bases between them. The CDR3 loop reads CASSEGRQPQHF. DNA for the CDR3: TGTGCCAGCAGTGAGGGCAGGCAGCCCCAGCATTTT.

This clonotype was detected ten times or more. The J gene is TRBJ2-5, the V gene TRBV28, with D unresolved. Germline V lookup: CDR1 MDHEN, CDR2 SYDVKM. The CDR3 has 13 amino acids. V was clipped by 7 bases and J by 1 base, with 10 bases between them. CDR3 in DNA: TGTGCCAGCACCCCCTTGGCCCAAGAGACCCAGTACTTC. Protein sequence: CASTPLAQETQYF.

The gene calls are TRBV18 and TRBJ1-3; D uncertain. Germline-derived CDR1 and CDR2 are KGHSH and LQKENI. Trimming removed 2 bases at V and 0 bases at J, with 11 bases between. The CDR3 covers 16 residues. The DNA for the CDR3 is TGTGCCAGCTCACCAACAGTGCAGATCTCTGGAAACACCATATATTTT. It yields the protein CASSPTVQISGNTIYF.

The V gene is TRBV7-9, the J gene TRBJ2-2, with TRBD1 identical over 7 bases. V was pared by 3 bases and J by 0 bases, with 4 bases of the junction left unmatched. Germline V gives CDR1 SEHNR, CDR2 FQNEAQ (reference sequence). This CDR3 comprises 16 residues. Here the CDR3 reads CASSLATGSNTGELFF. As DNA, the CDR3 is TGTGCCAGCAGCTTGGCGACAGGGTCGAACACCGGGGAGCTGTTTTTT. Filled out from reference TRBV7-9 and TRBJ2-2, the complete variable domain reads DTGVSQNPRHKITKRGQNVTFRCDPISEHNRLYWYRQTLGQGPEFLTYFQNEAQLEKSRLLSDRFSAERPKGSFSTLEIQRTEQGDSAMYLCASSLATGSNTGELFFGEGSRLTVL.

This clonotype was picked up many times. The chain has TRBV12-3 or TRBV12-4 and TRBJ1-5; unclear D gene. V gave up 3 bases and J gave up 6 bases, with 6 bases separating them. This CDR3 is built from 12 residues. The CDR3, as DNA: TGTGCCAGCAGTTTGTGGGGTCAGCCCCAGCATTTT. Residues: CASSLWGQPQHF.

This clonotype was seen at least ten times. The V gene is TRBV10-2, the J gene TRBJ2-2; D might be TRBD1 (5 bases). The CDR3 is made up of 15 amino acids. Germline V CDR1 and CDR2: WSHSY, SAAADI. V lost 3 bases and J lost 4, with 12 bases in between. The CDR3 loop is CASSEYRISTGELFF. The CDR3 DNA is TGCGCCAGCAGTGAATACAGGATCAGCACCGGGGAGCTGTTTTTT.

This clonotype was counted many times. The rearrangement joins TRBV7-9 to TRBJ2-7; TRBD1 agrees at 9 bases. In germline, CDR1 is SEHNR, CDR2 FQNEAQ (reference sequence). The CDR3 totals 14 residues. Trimming took 4 bases from V and 5 from J; bases not matched to a gene: 6. The DNA for the CDR3 is TGTGCCAGCAGCTCTCTGGACAGGGGCCACGAGCAGTACTTC. Translating gives CASSSLDRGHEQYF.

This clonotype was found many times. V usage is TRBV29-1 and J usage is TRBJ1-2, with 7 nucleotides matching TRBD1. The germline CDR1 and CDR2 sequences are SQVTM and ANQGSEA. Trimming cost V 7 bases and J 3 bases; bases outside gene matches: 14. The CDR3 has 15 residues. The CDR3 is CSARGNTGADYGYTF. The CDR3 region has the DNA TGCAGCGCCAGAGGAAACACAGGGGCCGACTATGGCTACACCTTC.

This clonotype showed up just a few times. No DNA is shown, since the ends of the CDR3 on it are uncertain; the CDR3 is the one TCRdb lists. The chain carries TRBV19 and TRBJ1-4. A total of 15 residues make up the CDR3, ends included. From germline, CDR1 is LNHDA and CDR2 SQIVND (reference sequence). CDR3 loop: CASSIWSKGEKLFFF.

The genes are TRBV11-1 and TRBJ2-1, with 9 bases fitting TRBD2. Germline loops: CDR1 SGHAT, CDR2 FQDESV (reference sequence). The CDR3 sequence is 17 residues long. Losses at the gene ends were 4 bases for V and 9 bases for J; bases not matched to a gene: 16. CDR3 DNA sequence: TGTGCCAGCAGCTACCCTTTGGGACTAGCAAGGTCTGGTGAGCAGTTCTTC. Translating gives CASSYPLGLARSGEQFF.

The chain uses TRBV5-5 and TRBJ1-1, with 7 positions matching TRBD1. Trimming took 5 bases from V and 7 from J; bases not matched to a gene: 5. The CDR3 runs to 12 residues. From germline, CDR1 is SGHKS and CDR2 YYEKEE (reference sequence). The CDR3 DNA reads TGTGCCAGCAGTTTAGGGGACAGTGAAGCTTTCTTT. Its protein is CASSLGDSEAFF.

This clonotype was recorded many times. The chain recombines TRBV6-2 or TRBV6-3 with TRBJ1-1; D is unclear. The germline V and J ends were trimmed by 6 bases and 0 bases, with 20 bases remaining between them. This CDR3 region has 17 residues. CDR1 and CDR2 from the germline V gene are MNHEY and SVGEGT. The chain's CDR3 is CASRTRPGIAMNTEAFF. The DNA of the CDR3 is TGTGCCAGCAGGACCAGACCGGGAATAGCTATGAACACTGAAGCTTTCTTT.

This clonotype was detected ten times or more. V usage is TRBV27 and J usage is TRBJ1-1; D gene unclear. Germline V gene data show CDR1 as MNHEY and CDR2 as SMNVEV (reference sequence). The V and J ends lost 7 bases and 5 bases respectively, with 8 bases between them. This CDR3 spans 11 amino acids. CDR3 DNA: TGTGCCAGCACTCGGGGAACTGAAGCTTTCTTT. It specifies CASTRGTEAFF.

This clonotype came up many times. The gene calls are TRBV28 and TRBJ2-7, with D perhaps TRBD1 or TRBD2 (5 bases each). V shed 5 bases and J shed 2 bases, with 16 bases lying between them. Germline V gives CDR1 MDHEN, CDR2 SYDVKM. The CDR3 loop spans 15 amino acids. The CDR3 protein is CASSPILWGTYEQYF. The CDR3 nucleotides read TGTGCCAGCAGTCCCATTTTGTGGGGGACCTACGAGCAGTACTTC.

This clonotype has a handful of counts. The J gene is TRBJ2-1, the V gene TRBV20-1, with no clear D. Trimming pared 6 bases from V and 6 bases from J, leaving 6 bases between. CDR1 DFQATT and CDR2 SNEGSKA come from the germline V gene (reference sequence). This CDR3 spans 10 amino acids. The CDR3 loop reads CSATPNEQFF. CDR3 bases: TGCAGTGCAACGCCCAATGAGCAGTTCTTC.

This clonotype was counted at least ten times. The gene calls are TRBV19 and TRBJ2-3; D is uncertain. In germline, CDR1 is LNHDA, CDR2 SQIVND (reference sequence). Trimming shortened V by 9 bases and J by 6 bases, and 10 bases separated the two germline ends. The CDR3 runs to 11 residues. The CDR3 sequence: CASGLRDTQYF. The CDR3 bases are TGTGCCAGCGGCCTGCGTGATACGCAGTATTTT.

This chain connects TRBV9 to TRBJ2-3; 10 nucleotides align to TRBD2. Germline V lookup: CDR1 SGDLS, CDR2 YYNGEE. Unmatched junction bases numbered 7, after V lost 4 bases and J lost 2 bases. CDR3 length: 16 amino acids. The CDR3 spells CASSQNLAGVTDTQYF. The CDR3 nucleotides are TGTGCCAGCAGCCAAAATCTAGCGGGGGTCACAGATACGCAGTATTTT.

This clonotype was seen more than once but under ten times. The rearrangement links TRBV28 to TRBJ2-2; D possibly uses TRBD1 or TRBD2 (6 bases each). This CDR3 comprises 14 residues. Germline lookup yields CDR1 MDHEN and CDR2 SYDVKM. V was shortened by 11 bases and J by 4 bases, with 17 bases between the two germline ends. In DNA, the CDR3 is TGTGCCTTAAGGGGGGAATCGGGCACCGGGGAGCTGTTTTTT. Protein product: CALRGESGTGELFF.